This section outlines one T cell receptor beta chain sequence together with its context. Its antigen is as yet unknown. Each sample had approximately 10^5 TCR templates assayed. Sequencing used immunoSEQ multiplex PCR; TCRdb keeps in-frame clones, though not all of them. The table shows 90,000 to 130,000 clones, with 92% occurring only once. The CDR3 is made up of 15 amino acids. Germline-derived CDR1 and CDR2 are ENHRY and SYGVKD. Trimming cost V 0 bases and J 4 bases; bases outside gene matches: 3. This record belongs to a study of siplizumab effects on memory and regulatory T cells. Overall study results and limits: Siplizumab produced a significant drop in alloreactive sequences attributable to unstimulated CD4+ memory cells. In roughly 80-97% of proliferating CD4+ or CD8+ clones, a naive or memory phenotype could not be assigned. Naive T cells apparently outstripped memory cells in diversity and seemed major alloresponse contributors.

Sequencing was performed on CD4+ T cells sorted from blood. This receptor was identified in a human donor in good health. V is TRBV10-3 and J is TRBJ1-2, with 9 bases lining up with TRBD1. CDR3 sequence: CAISESGQGAYGYTF. In nucleotides, the CDR3 is TGTGCCATCAGTGAGTCGGGACAGGGCGCCTATGGCTACACCTTC.